Sequencing of this T cell receptor beta chain was carried out in a study of spatial heterogeneity in lung cancer. As regards this clonotype: What it binds is not known. With the library built for alpha chains, this beta chain is off target and its frequency is not meaningful.

From the 5' RACE reads, TCRdb called clonotypes with MiXCR, one entry per CDR3 protein. The sample consists of about 11,000 distinct CDR3 sequences, 4% to 6.5% of them appearing once. Study conclusions and caveats: Expanded intratumoral alpha and beta TCR counts tracked tumor mutation counts.

V was pared by 5 bases and J by 3 bases, with 14 bases between. Germline lookup yields CDR1 LNHDA and CDR2 SQIVND (reference sequence). CDR3 length: 15 residues. The time point is: sample taken at primary tumor resection. The material sequenced was lung tumor tissue, taken at surgery. The chain uses TRBV19 and TRBJ1-5; D is unclear. The clonotype was recovered from a male donor with early-stage non-small cell lung cancer. The CDR3 sequence is CASSPTPRDNQPQHF. The CDR3 DNA follows: TGTGCCAGTAGTCCAACCCCCCGGGACAATCAGCCCCAGCATTTT. The variable domain in full, with the rest retrieved from reference TRBV19 and TRBJ1-5, is DGGITQSPKYLFRKEGQNVTLSCEQNLNHDAMYWYRQDPGQGLRLIYYSQIVNDFQKGDIAEGYSVSREKKESFPLTVTSAQKNPTAFYLCASSPTPRDNQPQHFGDGTRLSIL.